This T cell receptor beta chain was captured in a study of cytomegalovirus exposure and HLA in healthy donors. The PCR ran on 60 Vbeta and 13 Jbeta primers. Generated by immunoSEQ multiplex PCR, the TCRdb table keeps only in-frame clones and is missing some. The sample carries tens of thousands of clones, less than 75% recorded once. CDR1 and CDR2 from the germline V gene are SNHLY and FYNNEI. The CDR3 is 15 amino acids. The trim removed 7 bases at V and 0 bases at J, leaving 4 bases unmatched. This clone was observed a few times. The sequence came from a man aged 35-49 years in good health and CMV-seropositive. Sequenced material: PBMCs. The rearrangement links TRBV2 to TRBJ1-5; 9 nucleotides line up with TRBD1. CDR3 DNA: TGTGCCAGCAATACAGGGGGCAATAGCAATCAGCCCCAGCATTTT. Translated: CASNTGGNSNQPQHF.